The 7 T cell receptor beta chains below all came from one sample that was sequenced in a study of T cell responses to AZD1222 COVID-19 vaccine. This table comes from immunoSEQ multiplex PCR, and its TCRdb copy is limited to in-frame clones, with some not included. The sample carries around 66,000 clones, roughly 87% recorded once. This material consisted of peripheral blood, taken on day 0 of AZD1222 vaccination. The receptors originated from an adult in good health.

The CDR3 protein is CASSSSYSRASTDTQYF. The CDR3 bases are TGTGCCAGCAGCTCCTCTTATAGCCGTGCTAGCACAGATACGCAGTATTTT. The rearrangement joins TRBV11-3 to TRBJ2-3; D is unresolved. The CDR3 totals 17 residues. Germline loops: CDR1 SGHNT, CDR2 YENEEA. The V gene lost 4 bases and the J gene lost 0 bases, with 17 bases spanning the gap. Filled out from reference TRBV11-3 and TRBJ2-3, the complete variable domain reads EAGVVQSPRYKIIEKKQPVAFWCNPISGHNTLYWYLQNLGQGPELLIRYENEEAVDDSQLPKDRFSAERLKGVDSTLKIQPAELGDSAVYLCASSSSYSRASTDTQYFGPGTRLTVL.

This chain connects TRBV6-1 to TRBJ1-3; D unclear. Trimming stripped 6 bases from V and 4 bases from J, with 7 bases between. There are 12 residues in the CDR3. CDR1 is MNHNS, CDR2 SASEGT, per germline. CDR3 amino acids: CASRVAGNTIYF. For the CDR3, the DNA is TGTGCCAGCAGGGTCGCGGGAAACACCATATATTTT.

The chain employs TRBV5-6 and TRBJ1-6, with D possibly being TRBD1 (5 bases). The CDR3 spans 17 residues. V was shortened by 4 bases and J by 0 bases, with 14 bases between the two germline ends. Per the germline V gene, CDR1 is SGHDT and CDR2 is YYEEEE. The CDR3 sequence is CASSLRGASSYNSPLHF. The DNA of the CDR3 is TGTGCCAGCAGCCTGAGAGGGGCGAGCTCCTATAATTCACCCCTCCACTTT. The complete variable domain, with remaining parts taken from reference TRBV5-6 and TRBJ1-6, reads DAGVTQSPTHLIKTRGQQVTLRCSPKSGHDTVSWYQQALGQGPQFIFQYYEEEERQRGNFPDRFSGHQFPNYSSELNVNALLLGDSALYLCASSLRGASSYNSPLHFGNGTRLTVT.

This clone was seen once. This chain links TRBV2 with TRBJ1-5; the D gene is possibly TRBD1 (5 bases). The CDR3 extends over 17 amino acids. V was trimmed by 2 bases and J by 0 bases, leaving 14 bases between them. The germline gives CDR1 SNHLY, CDR2 FYNNEI. This CDR3 reads CASSEQGIGVSNQPQHF. The CDR3 region has the DNA TGTGCCAGCAGTGAACAGGGTATAGGGGTTAGCAATCAGCCCCAGCATTTT.

The gene calls are TRBV2 and TRBJ1-5; 7 bases agree with TRBD1. The CDR3 is made up of 14 amino acids. Germline V lookup: CDR1 SNHLY, CDR2 FYNNEI. V trimming: 6 bases; J trimming: 4 bases; junction bases outside the gene matches: 6. CDR3 sequence: CASRSGTANQPQHF. The CDR3 region has the DNA TGTGCCAGCAGATCGGGGACAGCAAATCAGCCCCAGCATTTT.

This chain uses TRBV5-4 with TRBJ2-2; TRBD1 matches at 12 bases. The CDR3 runs 16 residues. The J segment lost 6 bases and the V segment lost 3 bases, leaving 6 bases of the junction unmatched. Germline lookup yields CDR1 SGHNT and CDR2 YYREEE (reference sequence). The CDR3 DNA follows: TGTGCCAGCAGCTCTCCGGGACAGGGGGCGTCCGGGGAGCTGTTTTTT. Translating it yields CASSSPGQGASGELFF.

The gene calls are TRBV6-6 and TRBJ2-6; no reliable D call. Trimming shortened V by 0 bases and J by 1 base, and 4 bases separated the two germline ends. Per germline, CDR1 MNHNY and CDR2 SVGAGI (reference sequence). This CDR3 has 15 amino acids. The CDR3 DNA reads TGTGCCAGCAGTTACTCGGGGTCTGGGGCCAACGTCCTGACTTTC. Translating gives CASSYSGSGANVLTF.